Presented here are 9 T cell receptor beta chains from one specimen sequenced in a study of identical twins. TCRdb used MiXCR to reprocess the 5' RACE reads, holding one entry per CDR3 protein. Of about 700,000 distinct CDR3 sequences in the sample, more than 6.5% were seen once. The sample was also reused in another study, on yellow fever vaccine responses in identical twins.

The sample comprised PBMCs. The source is a woman in her late teens or twenties in good health.

The V call is TRBV10-3, the J call TRBJ2-6, with no clear D. In germline, CDR1 is ENHRY, CDR2 SYGVKD. V was trimmed by 0 bases and J by 0 bases, leaving 9 bases between them. The CDR3 runs 17 residues. CDR3 DNA: TGTGCCATCAGTGAGTCGATGCGAACCTCTGGGGCCAACGTCCTGACTTTC. It translates to CAISESMRTSGANVLTF.

This clonotype was counted many times. This chain links TRBV6-2 or TRBV6-3 with TRBJ2-3; 12 bases are a match to TRBD2. Germline V gives CDR1 MNHEY, CDR2 SVGEGT. This CDR3 comprises 18 residues. V gave up 2 bases and J gave up 3 bases; unmatched junction bases: 9. CDR3 sequence reads: CASSYPLAGGRTTDTQYF. The CDR3 nucleotides are TGTGCCAGCAGTTACCCGCTAGCGGGAGGGCGGACAACAGATACGCAGTATTTT.

Only a few counts were recorded for this clonotype. A read error is possible here, since a much larger clone lies one base away. The chain carries TRBV5-6 and TRBJ2-3, with TRBD1 matching 9 bases. The germline V gene has CDR1 SGHDT and CDR2 YYEEEE. The CDR3 consists of 19 residues. CDR3 region: CACSLDRGPTGLSTDTQYF. CDR3 sequence (DNA): TGTGCCTGCAGCTTGGACAGGGGCCCAACAGGGCTCTCTACAGATACGCAGTATTTT.

This clonotype was found many times. The chain links TRBV28 to TRBJ2-7; D possibly corresponds to TRBD1 (5 bases). The germline gives CDR1 MDHEN, CDR2 SYDVKM. CDR3 size: 16 residues. With 4 bases removed from V and 0 bases from J, the gap between germline ends came to 16 bases. The CDR3 spells CASSYSTGLSSYEQYF. The CDR3 DNA follows: TGTGCCAGCAGTTACAGTACAGGATTAAGCTCCTACGAGCAGTACTTC. Full variable domain (outside the CDR3, taken from reference TRBV28 and TRBJ2-7): DVKVTQSSRYLVKRTGEKVFLECVQDMDHENMFWYRQDPGLGLRLIYFSYDVKMKEKGDIPEGYSVSREKKERFSLILESASTNQTSMYLCASSYSTGLSSYEQYFGPGTRLTVT.

This clonotype has only a few counts. CDR3 coding DNA: TGTGCCAGCAGCGCACACCGGGACACTCTCGGTGAAAAACTGTTTTTT. Its translation: CASSAHRDTLGEKLFF. V is TRBV9 and J is TRBJ1-4; TRBD1 is a possible D gene (6 bases). V was clipped by 3 bases and J by 7 bases, with 19 bases between them. Per germline, CDR1 SGDLS and CDR2 YYNGEE. The CDR3 sequence is 16 residues long. Looking up the rest from reference TRBV9 and TRBJ1-4 gives the full variable domain: DSGVTQTPKHLITATGQRVTLRCSPRSGDLSVYWYQQSLDQGLQFLIQYYNGEERAKGNILERFSAQQFPDLHSELNLSSLELGDSALYFCASSAHRDTLGEKLFFGSGTQLSVL.

This clonotype showed up many times. The rearrangement links TRBV2 to TRBJ1-2, with D uncertain. V was pared by 10 bases and J by 4 bases, with 16 bases between. The CDR3 runs to 13 residues. The germline V gene has CDR1 SNHLY and CDR2 FYNNEI. The CDR3 DNA reads as TGTGCCAACAATATAGGGCCGGGCTATGGCTACACCTTC. Translating gives CANNIGPGYGYTF. The complete variable domain, with remaining parts taken from reference TRBV2 and TRBJ1-2, reads EPEVTQTPSHQVTQMGQEVILRCVPISNHLYFYWYRQILGQKVEFLVSFYNNEISEKSEIFDDQFSVERPDGSNFTLKIRSTKLEDSAMYFCANNIGPGYGYTFGSGTRLTVV.

This clonotype came up a few times. The chain recombines TRBV7-8 with TRBJ1-4, with D unclear. Trimming took off 2 bases at V and 4 bases at J, with 5 bases between the two ends. From germline, CDR1 is SGHVS and CDR2 FQNEAQ. The length of the CDR3 is 13 residues. This CDR3 is CASSLYSNEKLFF. The DNA for the CDR3 is TGTGCCAGCAGCTTATACAGTAATGAAAAACTGTTTTTT.

The table lists this clonotype with a few counts. The gene calls are TRBV29-1 and TRBJ2-3; D perhaps matches TRBD2 (6 bases). Per germline, CDR1 SQVTM and CDR2 ANQGSEA. With 3 bases removed from V and 5 bases from J, the gap between germline ends came to 9 bases. This CDR3 spans 12 amino acids. The CDR3 region is CSVDGGKDTQYF. The CDR3 DNA reads TGCAGCGTTGACGGGGGAAAAGATACGCAGTATTTT.

The chain couples TRBV6-4 to TRBJ2-1, with D tentatively TRBD2 (5 bases). V was shortened by 5 bases and J by 8 bases, with 22 bases between the two germline ends. The CDR3 runs to 16 residues. Germline CDR1 and CDR2: MRHNA and SNTAGT. CDR3 nucleotide sequence: TGTGCCAGCAGTCTACTTACTAGAGACCTTGGCCATGAGCAGTTCTTC. It is translated as CASSLLTRDLGHEQFF.